This entry describes one T cell receptor (beta chain). Its antigen is not known. The PCR had 60 Vbeta and 13 Jbeta primers. Profiling relied on immunoSEQ multiplex PCR, and the TCRdb table lists in-frame clones only, not all of them. The table includes around 140,000 clones, roughly 80% detected once. These data belong to a study of cytomegalovirus exposure and HLA in healthy donors. The study, taken as a whole, reports: Researchers reported in a later analysis that a missense DCLRE1C variant was tied to TCR beta V- and J-gene trimming. Cytomegalovirus-associated status was assigned to around 160 TCR beta chains. The authors later found TCR association rates varying by HLA locus, with DRB1 most and HLA-C fewest.

While unrecorded immune exposures were likely, the donors were nominally healthy when sampled. Trimming at V came to 4 bases and at J to 6 bases, leaving 13 bases not matched to a gene. The germline V gene has CDR1 SGHDT and CDR2 YYEEEE. The CDR3 totals 16 residues. Sequencing was performed on PBMCs. The chain carries TRBV5-6 and TRBJ1-2, with 9 nucleotides matching TRBD1. The clonotype was recovered from a woman aged 25 to 45 in good health and CMV-seronegative. The CDR3 here is CASSPGRGQGYNGYTF. As DNA, the CDR3 is TGTGCCAGCAGCCCCGGGAGGGGACAGGGTTACAATGGCTACACCTTC.